The T cell receptor (beta chain) described here comes from a study of T cell changes during pregnancy in multiple sclerosis (dated by TCRdb to about 2019). As for the study more broadly: The study looked at changes in the T cell repertoire across pregnancy in women with multiple sclerosis.

Preparation of the library involved the immunoSEQ multiplex PCR assay. TCRdb holds this immuneACCESS table with in-frame rearrangements only. Some clones are missing; in checked studies, unresolved V genes explain under half, and the rest has no known cause. The sample table shows around 66,000 clones, and about 92% are seen once. The top ten clones comprise 3.3% of the sample. Comment on this clone: Its antigen remains unidentified. No base quality values were provided; no much bigger clone lies one nucleotide off.

This clonotype was sampled from a female donor in good health, enrolled as a control in a pregnancy study. Sequencing was performed on peripheral blood, taken in the first trimester of pregnancy.

In nucleotides, the sequence is TGTGCCAGCAGCTTTCCAGGGGGCACCGGGGAGCTGTTTTTT. It translates to CASSFPGGTGELFF. This chain joins TRBV5-6 to TRBJ2-2; 7 bases in the junction line up with TRBD1. The germline V gene specifies SGHDT as CDR1 and YYEEEE as CDR2. From the cysteine through the phenylalanine, the CDR3 covers 14 amino acids. Only the CDR3 region is kept as DNA, spanning 42 bases read in frame from base 1. Relative to germline, V is missing 2 bases and J is missing 4 bases, with 2 bases of the junction outside any gene match.